The 22 T cell receptor beta chains below were found in one sample sequenced in a study of blood T cells in healthy people across ages. A J-beta primer mix and a sample-barcoded 5' primer were used in a second PCR of roughly 7 to 12 cycles. TCRdb passed the 5' RACE reads through MiXCR, listing each CDR3 protein once. Of around 1,100,000 distinct CDR3 sequences listed, less than 45% are singletons. Sequenced input: blood. These receptors were collected from a young man in good health.

V is TRBV2 and J is TRBJ1-4; perhaps TRBD1 as D (5 bases). The germline V gene encodes CDR1 SNHLY and CDR2 FYNNEI. The V end lost 7 bases, the J end lost 8 bases, and 14 bases lay between the germline ends. The CDR3 runs to 13 residues. CDR3 coding DNA: TGTGCCAGCAAGAGATCAGGGCGCGAAAAACTGTTTTTT. It specifies CASKRSGREKLFF. The whole variable domain, remainder taken from reference TRBV2 and TRBJ1-4, is EPEVTQTPSHQVTQMGQEVILRCVPISNHLYFYWYRQILGQKVEFLVSFYNNEISEKSEIFDDQFSVERPDGSNFTLKIRSTKLEDSAMYFCASKRSGREKLFFGSGTQLSVL.

This clonotype was seen more than once but under ten times. The chain carries TRBV6-5 and TRBJ1-1; D is uncertain. The ends were cut back, 8 bases at V and 3 bases at J, with 13 bases in the middle. This CDR3 region has 13 residues. Germline values: CDR1 MNHEY, CDR2 SVGAGI. Here the CDR3 reads CASLREGYTEAFF. The CDR3 coding sequence is TGTGCCAGCCTCCGGGAAGGATACACTGAAGCTTTCTTT.

This clonotype has at least ten counts. This chain uses TRBV13 with TRBJ2-7, with D hard to call. V gave up 3 bases and J gave up 10 bases, with 10 bases separating them. Germline CDR1 reads PRHDT; CDR2 reads FYEKMQ (reference sequence). This CDR3 has 11 residues. This CDR3 is CASSFNSDQYF. Here the CDR3 DNA reads TGTGCCAGCAGCTTCAACTCAGATCAGTACTTC.

The chain carries TRBV6-2 or TRBV6-3 and TRBJ2-1, with D tentatively TRBD1 or TRBD2 (5 bases each). The tail of the sequence fits TRBJ2-7 better, so the J call may be wrong. The length of the CDR3 is 17 residues. Germline CDR1 is MNHEY and CDR2 is SVGEGT. In DNA, the CDR3 is TGTGCCAGCATTAAATCTGGAGGAGCAGGGTCCTACAATGAGCAGTACTTC. Translating it yields CASIKSGGAGSYNEQYF.

The chain links TRBV6-2 or TRBV6-3 to TRBJ1-2; no clear D. The ends were cut back, 0 bases at V and 8 bases at J, with 19 bases in the middle. Germline lookup yields CDR1 MNHEY and CDR2 SVGEGT. The CDR3 loop spans 16 amino acids. The CDR3: CASSYSGSIGSGGYTF. CDR3 nucleotide sequence: TGTGCCAGCAGTTACTCGGGTAGCATCGGTTCTGGGGGCTACACCTTC.

This chain uses TRBV16 with TRBJ2-5, with 8 bases matching TRBD1. The end of the DNA fits TRBJ2-7 better, so the J call may be wrong. The CDR3 length is 16 residues. In germline, CDR1 is KGHSY, CDR2 FQNENV. Here the CDR3 DNA reads TGTGCCAGCAGCCAATTCAGGACAGGGACACCCTACGAGCAGTACTTC. Translation: CASSQFRTGTPYEQYF.

This clonotype was picked up a small number of times. The chain is built from TRBV5-1 and TRBJ2-3; 8 positions match TRBD1. CDR1 and CDR2 from the germline V gene are SGHRS and YFSETQ. Losses at the gene ends were 7 bases for V and 0 bases for J; bases not matched to a gene: 4. This CDR3 is 14 amino acids long. The CDR3 DNA sequence: TGCGCCAGCGGACAGGGATCTAGCACAGATACGCAGTATTTT. This sequence encodes CASGQGSSTDTQYF.

The table lists this clonotype with a few counts. This rearrangement joins TRBV20-1 to TRBJ2-5; D is possibly TRBD2 (5 bases). The V gene's germline CDR1 is DFQATT and CDR2 SNEGSKA (reference sequence). The CDR3 consists of 13 residues. The ends were cut back, 4 bases at V and 2 bases at J, with 11 bases in the middle. The CDR3 reads CSAKMVAQETQYF. In nucleotides, the CDR3 is TGCAGTGCTAAGATGGTAGCGCAAGAGACCCAGTACTTC.

The CDR3 region has the DNA TGTGCCAGCAGTTACTCGATGATTCGACCAGACTACGAGCAGTACTTC. Protein product: CASSYSMIRPDYEQYF. The chain has TRBV6-2 or TRBV6-3 and TRBJ2-7; D is undetermined. CDR1 MNHEY and CDR2 SVGEGT come from the germline V gene. The CDR3 spans 16 residues. V lost 0 bases to trimming and J lost 3 bases, with 15 bases between them.

This chain joins TRBV2 and TRBJ1-2, with TRBD1 matching 9 bases. The CDR3 contains 16 residues. Losses at the gene ends were 7 bases for V and 6 bases for J; bases not matched to a gene: 15. Germline V gene lookup returns CDR1 SNHLY and CDR2 FYNNEI. The CDR3 sequence is CASTWTGVIGADGYTF. CDR3 coding DNA: TGTGCCAGCACATGGACAGGGGTAATTGGGGCTGATGGCTACACCTTC.

The chain combines TRBV6-5 with TRBJ2-2; D not certain. This CDR3 contains 12 residues. V was pared by 5 bases and J by 3 bases, with 4 bases between. Per the germline V gene, CDR1 is MNHEY and CDR2 is SVGAGI. Here the CDR3 reads CASSIDTGELFF. The DNA of the CDR3 is TGTGCCAGCAGTATCGACACCGGGGAGCTGTTTTTT.

Of note for this clonotype: At one of its ends the junction is not consistent with the germline gene, which may arise from a read error. This chain uses TRBV20-1 with TRBJ1-6; 7 bases agree with TRBD1. This CDR3 comprises 16 residues. Germline V gene sequence: CDR1 DFQATT, CDR2 SNEGSKA (reference sequence). The CDR3 DNA follows: TGCAGTGCTAGAGATAGTCGACAGGGTGAAAGGGTACCCCCCCACTTT. It codes for CSARDSRQGERVPPHF.

There are a few counts of this clonotype. The junction shows a germline mismatch at one end, possibly a read error. This rearrangement joins TRBV4-1 to TRBJ1-5; D is ambiguous. CDR3 length equals 17 residues. Per germline, CDR1 MGHRA and CDR2 YSYEKL. As DNA, the CDR3 is TGCGCCAGCAGTCAAGGGCCGGTTCTCGGCGTCAATCAGCCCCAGCATTTT. This sequence encodes CASSQGPVLGVNQPQHF.

This chain joins TRBV14 and TRBJ2-5; D gene ambiguous. The CDR3 spans 14 residues. Trimming cost V 3 bases and J 5 bases, with 13 bases left between them. The V gene's germline CDR1 is SGHDN and CDR2 FVKESK. CDR3 DNA: TGTGCCAGCAGCCACCCCGGACCTGAGGAGACCCAGTACTTC. This translates into CASSHPGPEETQYF.

The chain recombines TRBV20-1 with TRBJ1-4; a possible D gene is TRBD1 (5 bases). CDR1 DFQATT and CDR2 SNEGSKA come from the germline V gene (reference sequence). Trimming pared 1 base from V and 0 bases from J, leaving 9 bases between. This CDR3 has 15 residues. CDR3 amino acids: CSARGDSSTNEKLFF. CDR3 DNA sequence: TGCAGTGCTAGAGGGGACTCTTCAACTAATGAAAAACTGTTTTTT.

The genes are TRBV4-2 and TRBJ2-1, with D perhaps matching TRBD2 (6 bases). Germline V gene sequence: CDR1 LGHNA, CDR2 YNFKEQ. The CDR3 is 16 residues long. V lost 1 base and J 4 bases, leaving 14 bases between the germline ends. This chain's CDR3 is CASSQVGGVVYNEQFF. CDR3 DNA sequence: TGTGCCAGCAGCCAAGTGGGCGGGGTAGTTTACAATGAGCAGTTCTTC.

J is TRBJ1-4 and V is TRBV5-6; 10 bases fit TRBD1. This CDR3 has 14 amino acids. CDR1 SGHDT and CDR2 YYEEEE come from the germline V gene. V lost 2 bases to trimming and J lost 7 bases; unmatched junction nucleotides: 2. The CDR3 reads CASSFGQGGEKLFF. The CDR3 DNA is TGTGCCAGCAGCTTTGGACAGGGGGGTGAAAAACTGTTTTTT.

This clonotype has only a few counts. Here the CDR3 DNA reads TGTGCCAGCACCACAACAAGAGTCAGTGCGGAGACCCAGTACTTC. This translates into CASTTTRVSAETQYF. The chain has TRBV3-1 and TRBJ2-5, with D uncertain. Germline V lookup: CDR1 LGHDT, CDR2 YNNKEL (reference sequence). CDR3 length equals 15 residues. V was clipped by 7 bases and J by 5 bases, with 20 bases between them.

This clonotype was seen a few times. The chain combines TRBV7-2 with TRBJ1-2; 9 bases are a match to TRBD1. Trimming removed 10 bases from V and 6 bases from J; junction bases left unmatched: 6. The CDR3 sequence is 12 residues long. Germline assignment: CDR1 SGHTA and CDR2 FQGNSA. The CDR3 reads CAKDRGSDGYTF. Written as DNA, the CDR3 is TGTGCCAAGGACAGGGGTTCAGATGGCTACACCTTC.

The chain joins TRBV20-1 to TRBJ2-1; D gene unclear. This CDR3 has 14 residues. V was trimmed by 7 bases and J by 0 bases, leaving 13 bases between them. Germline loops: CDR1 DFQATT, CDR2 SNEGSKA (reference sequence). The CDR3 spells CSVPPYSSYNEQFF. DNA of the CDR3: TGCAGTGTCCCCCCCTATTCCTCCTACAATGAGCAGTTCTTC.

This chain connects TRBV18 to TRBJ1-1; the D is unclear. Deletions cut 1 base from V and 0 bases from J, with 6 bases between. Germline CDR1 is KGHSH and CDR2 is LQKENI. The CDR3 consists of 14 residues. The CDR3 DNA is TGTGCCAGCTCACCACAAGATATGAACACTGAAGCTTTCTTT. It is translated as CASSPQDMNTEAFF.

This chain joins TRBV28 and TRBJ1-5; weak D call: TRBD1 (6 bases). CDR1 is MDHEN, CDR2 SYDVKM, per germline. The CDR3 contains 16 residues. With 4 bases removed from V and 5 bases from J, the gap between germline ends came to 18 bases. The DNA for the CDR3 is TGTGCCAGCAGTTCCCTTCCCCGGGGGGCCTATCAGCCCCAGCATTTT. Encoded protein: CASSSLPRGAYQPQHF.